This T cell receptor (beta chain) was obtained from a study of cytomegalovirus exposure and HLA in healthy donors (dated by TCRdb to about 2017). Context from the whole study: A later analysis indicated that the 120 validation repertoires were generated on the platform also employed for the approximately 670 repertoires of the first cohort. The study aimed to test whether cataloging public T cell receptors could reveal signatures of past pathogen exposure. Along with the roughly 700-subject first cohort, a separate validation cohort of around 120 different subjects was used. High-throughput TCR immunosequencing, statistical association of individual TCRs with disease status, and machine learning were combined to predict cytomegalovirus infection status.

Trimming takes 0 bases off V and 3 bases off J; junction bases not matched to a gene: 2. Per the germline V gene, SNHLY is the CDR1 and FYNNEI is the CDR2. From cysteine to phenylalanine, the CDR3 is 16 amino acids long. The only DNA kept is the CDR3, 48 bases in frame from the first base. The library was produced with the immunoSEQ multiplex PCR assay. In the original analysis: To diagnose cytomegalovirus status from the catalog of TCR beta chain sequences, a statistical classification framework was built. TCRdb re-hosts the immuneACCESS table, in-frame sequences only. Its copies lack some clones; in the studies checked, an unresolved V gene accounts for under half of them, and the cause for the rest is not known. For V, J and clone size, that table is used; D and trimming come from the DNA. Within this sample are some 140,000 clones, with roughly four fifths of them counted one time only. Together, the top ten hold roughly 30% of the sample.

The research as a whole found: A later analysis found that TCRs clustered in the first cohort also tended to co-occur in the 95 to 150 validation repertoires, with 94% of cluster scores above 0. A later analysis had no HLA typing for the validation cohort, so co-occurrence there was scored across all 130 or so repertoires. The study gave a list of about 170 TCR beta chains associated with cytomegalovirus. Cytomegalovirus status was reported to be diagnosed by the classifier with high specificity and sensitivity in both the original and validation cohorts. While some public TCRs were present in many individuals, most TCR sequences turned up only very rarely across donors. A few of the identified cytomegalovirus-associated TCR beta chains were confirmed in vitro to be specific for cytomegalovirus antigens. The authors suggested that the approach could potentially be generalized to other disease states and immunological phenotypes.

Separate from the approximately 670-subject first cohort, the validation cohort of 120 subjects was the group to which the donors belonged. Comments on this clone: What antigen it recognizes has not been identified. Nothing much larger sits one base from this clone, and base qualities are not available.

The chain employs TRBV2 and TRBJ2-5; 12 nucleotides in the junction match TRBD1. The clonotype was recovered from a young man in good health and CMV-seropositive. The specimen was PBMCs. The CDR3 loop reads CASSEAGTGGKETQYF. In nucleotide form, the sequence is TGTGCCAGCAGTGAAGCGGGGACAGGGGGCAAAGAGACCCAGTACTTC.